This TCR beta chain was retrieved from a study of CDR3 diversity in severe acne. There are 14 residues in the CDR3. Germline-derived CDR1 and CDR2 are SQVTM and ANQGSEA. Trimming left V 3 bases short and J 4 bases short, with 14 bases between. Via MiXCR, TCRdb re-called the PCR reads, giving one row per CDR3 protein. The repertoire holds 100,000 or so distinct CDR3 sequences, with roughly half as singletons. The TCR comes from a male donor with acne. Sequenced material: blood. The chain recombines TRBV29-1 with TRBJ2-3; D is unclear. The CDR3 nucleotides are TGCAGCGTTGAGGTAGCTGTCGCGGCAGATACGCAGTATTTT. This codes for CSVEVAVAADTQYF.